Each of the 13 T cell receptor beta chains below was sequenced from the same sample in a study of CD8 T cells in ankylosing spondylitis. TCRdb re-analysed the 5' RACE reads in MiXCR, keeping a single row per CDR3 protein. The sample carries about 250,000 distinct CDR3 sequences, more than 20% recorded once. The specimen sequenced was blood, either unsorted or a sorted T cell fraction (not recorded which). These receptors originate from a male donor with ankylosing spondylitis or in good health (not recorded which).

V usage is TRBV10-3 and J usage is TRBJ2-5, with D tentatively TRBD2 (6 bases). This CDR3 is 13 amino acids long. The V gene lost 0 bases and the J gene lost 6 bases, with 8 bases spanning the gap. Germline V gene lookup returns CDR1 ENHRY and CDR2 SYGVKD. The CDR3 reads CAISESGLKTQYF. The CDR3 DNA reads as TGTGCCATCAGTGAGTCGGGACTTAAGACCCAGTACTTC.

This clonotype was detected a few times. The V and J genes are TRBV15 and TRBJ2-7, with 7 bases aligning to TRBD2. Trimming removed 0 bases from V and 2 bases from J; junction bases left unmatched: 1. This CDR3 region has 14 residues. Germline assignment: CDR1 LNHNV and CDR2 YYDKDF (reference sequence). CDR3 in DNA: TGTGCCACCAGCAGAGATCGGGGGGCCTACGAGCAGTACTTC. Translation: CATSRDRGAYEQYF.

The rearrangement joins TRBV12-3 or TRBV12-4 to TRBJ2-1; maybe TRBD1 (8 bases). This CDR3 region has 14 residues. The V end lost 8 bases, the J end lost 7 bases, and 18 bases lay between the germline ends. The CDR3 nucleotides are TGTGCCAGCTTGACCAGGGGGCGGGAGAATGAGCAGTTCTTC. This gives the protein CASLTRGRENEQFF.

This clonotype was seen many times. The rearrangement uses TRBV2 and TRBJ2-7; the match to TRBD1 covers 9 bases. Per the germline V gene, CDR1 is SNHLY and CDR2 is FYNNEI. This CDR3 has 13 residues. V was clipped by 5 bases and J by 4 bases; unmatched bases: 3. CDR3 loop: CASSMDRGYEQYF. CDR3 sequence (DNA): TGTGCCAGCAGTATGGACAGGGGTTACGAGCAGTACTTC.

This chain uses TRBV19 with TRBJ1-6; maybe TRBD1 (5 bases). This CDR3 has 15 amino acids. Germline V gives CDR1 LNHDA, CDR2 SQIVND (reference sequence). Trimming cost V 6 bases and J 10 bases, with 19 bases left between them. CDR3 DNA: TGTGCCAGTAGAAATCCCGGGACGGCAAGGTCACCCCTCCACTTT. It translates to CASRNPGTARSPLHF.

V is TRBV20-1 and J is TRBJ2-4; D might be TRBD1 or TRBD2, each matching 5 bases. The CDR3 is 15 residues long. The V gene lost 4 bases and the J gene lost 0 bases, with 13 bases spanning the gap. The germline V gene encodes CDR1 DFQATT and CDR2 SNEGSKA (reference sequence). CDR3 in amino acids: CSAKSEGKAKNIQYF. CDR3 bases: TGCAGTGCTAAGTCTGAGGGGAAAGCCAAAAACATTCAGTACTTC.

This clonotype has just a few counts. The rearrangement joins TRBV20-1 to TRBJ2-2; tentative D call: TRBD2 (5 bases). The CDR3 runs 14 residues. Germline V lookup: CDR1 DFQATT, CDR2 SNEGSKA (reference sequence). Between the trimmed V and J ends, which lost 6 bases and 0 bases, there was a span of 11 bases. Here the CDR3 reads CSAEGRPNTGELFF. The CDR3 nucleotides are TGCAGTGCAGAAGGGAGACCGAACACCGGGGAGCTGTTTTTT.

Many counts were recorded for this clonotype. The chain has TRBV10-2 and TRBJ2-3; 9 positions match TRBD2. Losses at the gene ends were 6 bases for V and 2 bases for J; bases not matched to a gene: 6. Germline V gene data show CDR1 as WSHSY and CDR2 as SAAADI. This CDR3 spans 15 amino acids. The CDR3 nucleotides read TGCGCCAGCAGATCAAGCGGGGGGCCCACAGATACGCAGTATTTT. This encodes CASRSSGGPTDTQYF.

This clonotype has a handful of counts. The V call is TRBV27, the J call TRBJ2-5; a possible D gene is TRBD2 (5 bases). The CDR3 sequence is 15 residues long. Per germline, CDR1 MNHEY and CDR2 SMNVEV (reference sequence). The germline V and J ends were trimmed by 0 bases and 5 bases, with 13 bases remaining between them. The CDR3 reads CASSLSVPGMETQYF. The CDR3 DNA follows: TGTGCCAGCAGTTTATCCGTCCCGGGAATGGAGACCCAGTACTTC.

This clonotype was recorded many times. The chain links TRBV13 to TRBJ1-4; D ambiguous. There are 13 residues in the CDR3. V was clipped by 5 bases and J by 10 bases, with 14 bases between them. Germline V gives CDR1 PRHDT, CDR2 FYEKMQ (reference sequence). In DNA form, the CDR3 reads TGTGCCAGCAGCCCTTTCGGAGGCGGAAAACTGTTTTTT. It translates to CASSPFGGGKLFF.

This clonotype was seen ten or more times. V usage is TRBV12-3 or TRBV12-4 and J usage is TRBJ1-5; TRBD1 might be the D (5 bases). The CDR3 loop spans 12 amino acids. V shed 7 bases and J shed 4 bases, with 8 bases lying between them. The DNA for the CDR3 is TGTGCCAGCACGTGGGGGAATCAGCCCCAGCATTTT. This translates into CASTWGNQPQHF.

The CDR3 coding sequence is TGCGCCAGCAGCCAAGTGGGTACAGGGGGCTACGAGCAGTACTTC. Its translation is CASSQVGTGGYEQYF. V usage is TRBV4-1 and J usage is TRBJ2-7; 8 bases are a match to TRBD1. V dropped 1 base and J dropped 3; count of bases not matched to a gene: 5. The V gene's germline CDR1 is MGHRA and CDR2 YSYEKL. This CDR3 comprises 15 residues.

CDR3 loop: CSAREGRGLFKYNEQFF. The DNA for the CDR3 is TGCAGTGCTAGAGAGGGCCGGGGGCTATTTAAATACAATGAGCAGTTCTTC. This sequence joins TRBV20-1 and TRBJ2-1; D possibly matches TRBD1 or TRBD2 (6 bases each). Trimming shortened V by 0 bases and J by 4 bases, and 19 bases separated the two germline ends. Germline V gene sequence: CDR1 DFQATT, CDR2 SNEGSKA (reference sequence). This CDR3 contains 17 residues.